This record covers a single TCR beta chain. Its antigen is unidentified. Trimming stripped 4 bases from V and 8 bases from J, with 9 bases between. This CDR3 region has 12 residues. Germline CDR1 and CDR2: LGHNA and YNFKEQ. Treatment here: oral pan-JAK inhibitor, 5-10 mg twice daily. PBMC-derived CD4+ and CD8+ T cells were sorted. The data are from a study of CD8+ T cells in alopecia areata. Turning to the study itself: Those treated were given oral tofacitinib at 5 to 10 mg twice daily. Study results and caveats: Relative to normal scalp, lesional scalp, especially alopecia totalis/universalis, showed higher clonality. Uncertainty about whether baseline CD8+ expansion is linked to response remains, with one nonresponder.

The authors extracted RNA and reverse transcribed it into cDNA as the sequencing template. Generated by immunoSEQ multiplex PCR, the TCRdb table keeps only in-frame clones and is missing some. The sample has fewer than 200,000 clones; 50% to 75% are singletons. The gene calls are TRBV4-2 and TRBJ2-1; D unclear. This TCR came from a human donor with alopecia areata. The input for sequencing was CD4+ T cells sorted from blood, taken at approximately week 60, from a patient treated with tofacitinib. The CDR3 loop is CASSPAGYEQFF. The CDR3 nucleotides read TGTGCCAGCAGCCCCGCCGGGTATGAGCAGTTCTTC.